The next 11 T cell receptor beta chains were all read from a single sample in a study of cytomegalovirus exposure and HLA in healthy donors. The PCR used 60 Vbeta and 13 Jbeta primers. TCRdb's copy holds only in-frame clones and misses some; the assay was immunoSEQ multiplex PCR. The data show 130,000 or so clones, with roughly 76% seen just once and under 2% held by the top ten. Material for sequencing was PBMCs. Receptors originate from a female donor in good health and CMV-seronegative.

The chain carries TRBV28 and TRBJ1-5, with D uncertain. This CDR3 spans 12 amino acids. The V gene's germline CDR1 is MDHEN and CDR2 SYDVKM. Trimming removed 5 bases at V and 4 bases at J, with 6 bases between. CDR3 sequence reads: CASSTENQPQHF. The CDR3 DNA sequence: TGTGCCAGCAGTACAGAAAATCAGCCCCAGCATTTT.

The chain links TRBV28 to TRBJ1-3, with D uncertain. The CDR3 is 15 amino acids. V lost 9 bases and J lost 0, with 15 bases in between. The germline V gene has CDR1 MDHEN and CDR2 SYDVKM. This CDR3 reads CASCEGGISGNTIYF. Here the CDR3 DNA reads TGTGCCAGTTGCGAGGGAGGGATCTCTGGAAACACCATATATTTT. Full variable domain (remainder filled in from reference TRBV28 and TRBJ1-3): DVKVTQSSRYLVKRTGEKVFLECVQDMDHENMFWYRQDPGLGLRLIYFSYDVKMKEKGDIPEGYSVSREKKERFSLILESASTNQTSMYLCASCEGGISGNTIYFGEGSWLTVV.

This chain uses TRBV25-1 with TRBJ1-1, with D uncertain. CDR1 is MGHDK, CDR2 SYGVNS, per germline. Trimming took off 5 bases at V and 0 bases at J, with 10 bases between the two ends. This CDR3 has 14 amino acids. The CDR3 reads CASSHRALNTEAFF. The CDR3 DNA follows: TGTGCCAGCAGTCACAGAGCCTTGAACACTGAAGCTTTCTTT. The full variable domain, with the rest looked up from reference TRBV25-1 and TRBJ1-1, is EADIYQTPRYLVIGTGKKITLECSQTMGHDKMYWYQQDPGMELHLIHYSYGVNSTEKGDLSSESTVSRIRTEHFPLTLESARPSHTSQYLCASSHRALNTEAFFGQGTRLTVV.

The rearrangement links TRBV5-4 to TRBJ1-2, with D maybe TRBD1 (6 bases). The CDR3 contains 15 residues. Germline CDR1 reads SGHNT; CDR2 reads YYREEE (reference sequence). The ends were cut back, 4 bases at V and 1 base at J, with 14 bases in the middle. The CDR3, as DNA: TGTGCCAGCAGCGCTGGCCAAGGGGGTAACTATGGCTACACCTTC. Amino acids: CASSAGQGGNYGYTF. Together with reference TRBV5-4 and TRBJ1-2, the CDR3 gives the full variable domain: ETGVTQSPTHLIKTRGQQVTLRCSSQSGHNTVSWYQQALGQGPQFIFQYYREEENGRGNFPPRFSGLQFPNYSSELNVNALELDDSALYLCASSAGQGGNYGYTFGSGTRLTVV.

CDR3: CASSLQARRGPGELFF. In DNA, the CDR3 is TGTGCCAGCAGCTTACAAGCCCGGCGGGGGCCCGGGGAGCTGTTTTTT. J is TRBJ2-2 and V is TRBV7-2; TRBD2 is a possible D gene (7 bases). In germline, CDR1 is SGHTA, CDR2 FQGNSA. The CDR3 contains 16 residues. Trimming stripped 2 bases from V and 6 bases from J, with 16 bases between.

This sequence joins TRBV20-1 and TRBJ2-3; D gene uncertain. V lost 1 base and J lost 5, with 4 bases in between. Germline V CDR1 and CDR2: DFQATT, SNEGSKA (reference sequence). The CDR3 totals 11 residues. The CDR3 DNA sequence: TGCAGTGCTAGAGCCATAGATACGCAGTATTTT. Translation gives CSARAIDTQYF.

This chain links TRBV18 with TRBJ2-1; 7 bases map to TRBD1. The CDR3 loop spans 15 amino acids. Trimming removed 3 bases from V and 6 bases from J; junction bases left unmatched: 8. The V gene's germline CDR1 is KGHSH and CDR2 LQKENI. The CDR3 loop is CASSPNRGSGNEQFF. The CDR3 DNA is TGTGCCAGCTCACCTAACAGGGGTTCAGGCAATGAGCAGTTCTTC.

The CDR3 DNA sequence: TGTGCCAGCAGCTCACAGGGGGGCAGGGGCAATGAGCAGTTCTTC. Translation gives CASSSQGGRGNEQFF. This chain links TRBV7-9 with TRBJ2-1, with 8 bases aligning to TRBD1. J was trimmed by 6 bases and V by 4 bases; bases with no gene match: 8. The CDR3 spans 15 residues. The V gene's germline CDR1 is SEHNR and CDR2 FQNEAQ (reference sequence).

J is TRBJ1-5 and V is TRBV7-9; D ambiguous. The germline gives CDR1 SEHNR, CDR2 FQNEAQ (reference sequence). CDR3 length equals 15 residues. Trimming pared 5 bases from V and 1 base from J, leaving 12 bases between. The CDR3 protein is CASSAFGLSNQPQHF. Here the CDR3 DNA reads TGTGCCAGCAGCGCTTTTGGGCTGAGCAATCAGCCCCAGCATTTT.

The rearrangement joins TRBV6-6 to TRBJ2-3, with 12 nucleotides matching TRBD2. Germline V lookup: CDR1 MNHNY, CDR2 SVGAGI (reference sequence). The CDR3 runs to 16 residues. V shed 4 bases, J shed 1 base, and the junction held 3 bases outside the gene matches. CDR3 bases: TGTGCCAGCAGTTCGAGACTAGCGGGAGGCACAGATACGCAGTATTTT. Translation: CASSSRLAGGTDTQYF.

The chain has TRBV28 and TRBJ2-1; 13 bases match TRBD2. Germline V gene lookup returns CDR1 MDHEN and CDR2 SYDVKM. This CDR3 has 14 amino acids. The V and J ends lost 5 bases and 10 bases, in that order; junction bases with no gene match: 5. CDR3 region: CASSPPGLAGEQFF. CDR3 sequence (DNA): TGTGCCAGCAGTCCGCCGGGACTAGCGGGAGAGCAGTTCTTC.